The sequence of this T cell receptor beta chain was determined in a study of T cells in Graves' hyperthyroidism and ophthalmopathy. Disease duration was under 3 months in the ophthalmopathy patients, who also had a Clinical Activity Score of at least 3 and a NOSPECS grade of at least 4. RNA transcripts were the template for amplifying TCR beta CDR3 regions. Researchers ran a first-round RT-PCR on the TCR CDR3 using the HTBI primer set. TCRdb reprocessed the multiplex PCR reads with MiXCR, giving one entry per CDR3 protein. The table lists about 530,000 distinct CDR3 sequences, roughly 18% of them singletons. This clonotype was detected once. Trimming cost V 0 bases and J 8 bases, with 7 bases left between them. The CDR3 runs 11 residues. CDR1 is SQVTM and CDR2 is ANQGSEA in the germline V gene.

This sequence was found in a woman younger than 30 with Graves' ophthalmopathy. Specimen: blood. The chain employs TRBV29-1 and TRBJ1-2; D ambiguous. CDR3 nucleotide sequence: TGCAGCGTTGAAGATCCTAGGGGCTACACCTTC. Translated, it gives CSVEDPRGYTF.